This T cell receptor beta chain was observed in a study of cytotoxic CD8 clonotypes in ibrutinib-treated CLL. Overall study: Among responders, roughly 24 were partial and 2 complete; after median about 72 months, about 15 stayed remitted and 12 progressed.

The protocol was immunoSEQ multiplex PCR, while the TCRdb copy is restricted to in-frame clones and leaves out a portion. The sample has 250,000 to 350,000 clones, around 69% seen once. The V gene's germline CDR1 is MNHNY and CDR2 SVGAGI (reference sequence). V lost 6 bases to trimming and J lost 5 bases; unmatched junction nucleotides: 3. The CDR3 runs to 14 residues. The specimen was PBMCs, collected at disease progression, from a patient treated with ibrutinib. This chain uses TRBV6-6 with TRBJ2-5, with 13 bases that match TRBD2. The sequence was obtained from a human donor with chronic lymphocytic leukemia. The CDR3 region has the DNA TGTGCCAGCAGACTAGCGGGGGGGCGGGAGACCCAGTACTTC. It specifies CASRLAGGRETQYF.